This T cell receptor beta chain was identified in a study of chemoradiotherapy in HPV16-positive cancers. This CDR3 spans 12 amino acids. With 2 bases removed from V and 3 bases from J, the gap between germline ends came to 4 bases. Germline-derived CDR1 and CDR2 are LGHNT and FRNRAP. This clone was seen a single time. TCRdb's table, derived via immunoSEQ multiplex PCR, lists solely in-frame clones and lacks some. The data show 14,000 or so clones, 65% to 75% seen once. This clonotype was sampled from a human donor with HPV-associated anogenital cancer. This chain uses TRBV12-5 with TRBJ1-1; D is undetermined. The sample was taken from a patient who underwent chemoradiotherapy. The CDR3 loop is CASGLQYTEAFF. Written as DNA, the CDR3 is TGTGCTAGTGGTTTGCAATACACTGAAGCTTTCTTT.